This record looks at one TCR beta chain sequence and its context. This clonotype was picked up a small number of times. Its antigen is currently not known. Qualities for individual bases were not recorded, and no much larger clone is one base off. The data originate from a study of T cell repertoires in cytomegalovirus infection (dated by TCRdb to between 2019 and 2020). Study-wide context: The HLA type of each donor mattered for the analysis, because public TCR beta signatures pointed to carriage of CMV infection along with the matching HLA type.

General study outcomes and caveats: In both this cohort and an independent roughly 330-donor cohort, the cumulative frequency of public TCR beta family members distinguished carriers of CMV infection plus the relevant HLA type. The ex vivo response was dominated by HLA-C-restricted CMV-specific TCR beta clonotypes, which also provided the single most frequent clonotype in two of eight donors.

Including the terminal cysteine and phenylalanine, the CDR3 comprises 17 residues. Only CDR3 DNA is held: 51 bases, read in frame from base 1. Unmatched junction bases come to 10, with V trimmed by 5 bases and J by 4 bases. As encoded in the germline V gene, CDR1 is SGHTA while CDR2 is FQGTGA. The sequencing machine was an Illumina HiSeq 1500. In-frame beta chains were kept once TCRdb had trimmed the public reads at Q25 with fastp and called clones with MiXCR. Each CDR3 protein gets just one entry, which takes the most common genes and DNA from the rows behind it. The sample table lists roughly 150,000 distinct CDR3 sequences, about a sixth of them with a count of one. Clones ranked in the top ten supply approximately 19% of the sample.

The chain joins TRBV7-3 to TRBJ2-2, and 10 bases in between align with TRBD2. This TCR was sampled from a human donor in good health (CMV status not recorded). Some clones in this sample may be carry-over from other donors' samples. The specimen sequenced was CD8+ T cells from PBMCs. The bases read TGTGCCAGCAGCCCAGCGGGGGGGCGAATCGCCACCGGGGAGCTGTTTTTT. Its product reads: CASSPAGGRIATGELFF.